This TCR beta chain was observed in a study of T cell repertoires in cytomegalovirus infection. Overall study findings and caveats: There were HLA-C-restricted CMV-specific TCR beta clonotypes dominating the ex vivo response.

TCRdb re-analysed the reads in MiXCR, keeping a single row per CDR3 protein. The sample consists of 230,000 or so distinct CDR3 sequences, about 38% of them appearing once. Regarding this clonotype: Antigen: not known.

V was trimmed by 6 bases and J by 4 bases, leaving 15 bases between them. The CDR3 runs 15 residues. Germline loops: CDR1 SGHVT, CDR2 SQSDAQ. The chain recombines TRBV7-4 with TRBJ2-2; a weak D match, TRBD1 (5 bases). This TCR came from a human donor in good health (CMV status not recorded). Some clones in this sample may be carry-over from other donors' samples. Specimen: CD8+ T cells from cultured PBMCs, collected from culture after CMV antigen stimulation. The CDR3 protein is CASSKGVMSTGELFF. The CDR3 DNA reads as TGTGCCAGCAGTAAAGGGGTTATGAGCACCGGGGAGCTGTTTTTT.